The source of this T cell receptor (beta chain) is a study of shared clonotypes between healthy human individuals. Study results and limitations: What limited the represented genetic and exposure-history diversity was the small number of donors.

Assay used: immunoSEQ multiplex PCR; TCRdb lists only in-frame clones, some missing. The profile shows over a million clones, 75% to 85% of them singletons. V was clipped by 4 bases and J by 8 bases; unmatched bases: 8. The germline V gene has CDR1 GTSNPN and CDR2 SVGIG (reference sequence). The CDR3 is made up of 14 amino acids. Splitting of CD4+ cells produced CD45RA+ naive and CD45RA-negative memory subsets. For this clone: Its antigen is currently unknown.

Sequenced input: memory CD4+ T cells from PBMCs. Subset in this sample: CD45RA-negative fraction. The sequence was collected from a man younger than 35 in good health. Some clones in this sample may be carry-over from other donors' samples. V gene TRBV30 combines with J gene TRBJ1-6, with 7 bases matching TRBD1. The CDR3 loop reads CAWTGQLVHSPLHF. In DNA, the CDR3 is TGTGCCTGGACGGGACAGCTGGTCCATTCACCCCTCCACTTT.